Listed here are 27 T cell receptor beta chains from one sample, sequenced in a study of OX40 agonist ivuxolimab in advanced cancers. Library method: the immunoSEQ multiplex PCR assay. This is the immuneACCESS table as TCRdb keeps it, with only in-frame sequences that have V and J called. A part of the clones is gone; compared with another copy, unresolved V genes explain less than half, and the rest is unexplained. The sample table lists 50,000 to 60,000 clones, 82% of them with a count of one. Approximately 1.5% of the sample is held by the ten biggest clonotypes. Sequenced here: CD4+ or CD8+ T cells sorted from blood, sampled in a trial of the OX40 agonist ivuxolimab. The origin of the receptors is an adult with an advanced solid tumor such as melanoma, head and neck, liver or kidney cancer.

DNA for the CDR3: TGTGCCAGCAGCTGGGACAGTACTTCCTACAATGAGCAGTTCTTC. Amino acid sequence: CASSWDSTSYNEQFF. The chain carries TRBV4-2 and TRBJ2-1, with 7 bases fitting TRBD1. This CDR3 comprises 15 residues. V lost 5 bases, J lost 1 base, and 5 bases stayed unmatched. Germline CDR1 and CDR2: LGHNA and YNFKEQ.

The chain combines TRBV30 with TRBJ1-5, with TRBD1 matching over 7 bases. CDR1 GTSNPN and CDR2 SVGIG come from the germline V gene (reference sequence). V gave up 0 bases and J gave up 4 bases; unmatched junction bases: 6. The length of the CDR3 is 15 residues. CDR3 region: CAWSVSDRKNQPQHF. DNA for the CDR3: TGTGCCTGGAGTGTATCGGACAGGAAGAATCAGCCCCAGCATTTT. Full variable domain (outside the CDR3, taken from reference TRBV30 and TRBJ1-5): SQTIHQWPATLVQPVGSPLSLECTVEGTSNPNLYWYRQAAGRGLQLLFYSVGIGQISSEVPQNLSASRPQDRQFILSSKKLLLSDSGFYLCAWSVSDRKNQPQHFGDGTRLSIL.

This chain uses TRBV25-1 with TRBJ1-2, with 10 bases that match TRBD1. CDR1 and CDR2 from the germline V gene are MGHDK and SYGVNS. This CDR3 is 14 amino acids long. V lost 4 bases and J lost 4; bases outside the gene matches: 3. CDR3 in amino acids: CASSATGGVYGYTF. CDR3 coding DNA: TGTGCCAGCAGTGCGACAGGGGGCGTCTATGGCTACACCTTC.

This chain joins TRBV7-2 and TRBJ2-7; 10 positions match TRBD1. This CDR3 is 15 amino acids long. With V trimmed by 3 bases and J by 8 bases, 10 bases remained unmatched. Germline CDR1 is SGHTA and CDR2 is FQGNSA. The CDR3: CASSFTGTGESKQYF. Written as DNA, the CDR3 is TGTGCCAGCAGCTTCACCGGGACAGGGGAGTCTAAGCAGTACTTC.

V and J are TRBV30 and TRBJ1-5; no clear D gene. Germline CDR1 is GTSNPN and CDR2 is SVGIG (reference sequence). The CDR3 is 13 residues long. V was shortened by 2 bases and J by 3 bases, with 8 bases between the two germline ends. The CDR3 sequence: CAWSKRNNQPQHF. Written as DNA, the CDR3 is TGTGCCTGGAGTAAGCGGAACAATCAGCCCCAGCATTTT.

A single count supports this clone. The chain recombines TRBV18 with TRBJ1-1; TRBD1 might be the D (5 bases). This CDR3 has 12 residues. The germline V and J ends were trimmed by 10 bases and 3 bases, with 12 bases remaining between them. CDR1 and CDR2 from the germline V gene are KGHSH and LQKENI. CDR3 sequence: CATGGRDTEAFF. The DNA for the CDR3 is TGTGCCACCGGGGGGAGGGACACTGAAGCTTTCTTT.

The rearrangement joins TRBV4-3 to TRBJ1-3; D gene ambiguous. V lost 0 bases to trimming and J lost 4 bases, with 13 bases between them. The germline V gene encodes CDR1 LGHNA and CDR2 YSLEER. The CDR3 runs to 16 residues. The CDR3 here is CASSQEGSGSGNTIYF. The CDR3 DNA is TGCGCCAGCAGCCAAGAAGGTTCAGGCTCCGGAAACACCATATATTTT.

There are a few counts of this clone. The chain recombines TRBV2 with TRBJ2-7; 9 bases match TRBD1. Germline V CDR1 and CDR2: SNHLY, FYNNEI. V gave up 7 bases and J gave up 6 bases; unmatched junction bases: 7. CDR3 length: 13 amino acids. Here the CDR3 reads CASTGQGVGEQYF. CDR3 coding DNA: TGTGCCAGCACGGGACAGGGCGTGGGCGAGCAGTACTTC.

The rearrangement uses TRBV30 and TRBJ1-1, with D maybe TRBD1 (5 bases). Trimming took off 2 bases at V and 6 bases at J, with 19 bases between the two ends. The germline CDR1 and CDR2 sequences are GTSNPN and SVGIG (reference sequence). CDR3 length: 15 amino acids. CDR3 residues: CAWSPPRKGTPEAFF. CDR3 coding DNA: TGTGCCTGGAGTCCACCACGGAAGGGGACCCCTGAAGCTTTCTTT.

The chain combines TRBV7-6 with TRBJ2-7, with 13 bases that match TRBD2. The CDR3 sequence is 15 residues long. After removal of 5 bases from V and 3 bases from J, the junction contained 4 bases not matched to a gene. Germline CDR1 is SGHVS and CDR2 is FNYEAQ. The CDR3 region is CASSRLAGGHYEQYF. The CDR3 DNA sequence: TGTGCCAGCAGCCGACTAGCGGGGGGCCACTACGAGCAGTACTTC.

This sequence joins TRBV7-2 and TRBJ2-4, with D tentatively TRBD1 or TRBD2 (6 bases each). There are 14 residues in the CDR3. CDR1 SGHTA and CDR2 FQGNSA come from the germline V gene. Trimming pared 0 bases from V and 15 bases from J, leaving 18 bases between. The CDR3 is CASSLAGGDKTGYF. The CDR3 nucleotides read TGTGCCAGCAGCTTAGCGGGGGGCGATAAAACGGGGTACTTC.

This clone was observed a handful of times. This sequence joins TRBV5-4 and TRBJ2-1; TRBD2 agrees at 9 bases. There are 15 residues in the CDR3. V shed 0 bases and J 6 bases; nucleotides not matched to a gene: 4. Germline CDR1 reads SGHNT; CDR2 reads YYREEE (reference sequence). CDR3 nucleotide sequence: TGTGCCAGCAGCTTGGGGCTAGCGGGGACCAATGAGCAGTTCTTC. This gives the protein CASSLGLAGTNEQFF.

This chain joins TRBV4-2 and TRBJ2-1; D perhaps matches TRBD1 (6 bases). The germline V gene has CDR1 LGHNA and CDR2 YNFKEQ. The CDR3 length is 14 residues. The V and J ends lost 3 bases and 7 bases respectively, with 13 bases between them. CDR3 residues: CASSHSGALNEQFF. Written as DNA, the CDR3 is TGTGCCAGCAGCCATTCAGGGGCCTTGAATGAGCAGTTCTTC.

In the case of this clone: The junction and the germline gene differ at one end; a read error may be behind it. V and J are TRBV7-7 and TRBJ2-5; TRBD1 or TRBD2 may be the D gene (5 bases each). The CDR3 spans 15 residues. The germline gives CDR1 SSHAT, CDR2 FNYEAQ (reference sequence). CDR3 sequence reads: CASSLEIGEQETQYF. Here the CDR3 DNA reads TGTGCTAGCAGCTTAGAGATAGGGGAGCAAGAGACCCAGTACTTC.

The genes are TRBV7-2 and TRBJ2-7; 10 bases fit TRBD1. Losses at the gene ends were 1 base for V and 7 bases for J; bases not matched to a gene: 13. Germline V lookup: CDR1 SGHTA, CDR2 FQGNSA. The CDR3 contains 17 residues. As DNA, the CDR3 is TGTGCCAGCAGCTTAGGGTCCGGGACAGGGGCCGTGGTGGAGCAGTACTTC. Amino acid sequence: CASSLGSGTGAVVEQYF.

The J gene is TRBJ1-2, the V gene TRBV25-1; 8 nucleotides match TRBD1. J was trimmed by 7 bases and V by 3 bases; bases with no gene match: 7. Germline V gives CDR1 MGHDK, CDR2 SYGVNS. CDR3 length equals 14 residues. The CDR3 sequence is CASSDAGGASGYTF. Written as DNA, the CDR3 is TGTGCCAGCAGTGACGCAGGGGGCGCTTCTGGCTACACCTTC.

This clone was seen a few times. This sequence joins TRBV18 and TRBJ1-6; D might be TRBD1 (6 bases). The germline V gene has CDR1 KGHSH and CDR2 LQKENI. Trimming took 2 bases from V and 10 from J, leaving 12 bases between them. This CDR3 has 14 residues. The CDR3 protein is CASSPRGVGSPLHF. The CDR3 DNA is TGTGCCAGCTCACCAAGGGGGGTTGGCTCACCCCTCCACTTT.

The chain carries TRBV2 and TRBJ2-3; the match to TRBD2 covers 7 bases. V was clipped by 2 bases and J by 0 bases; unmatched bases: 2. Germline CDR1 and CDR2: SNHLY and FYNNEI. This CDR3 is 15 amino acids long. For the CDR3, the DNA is TGTGCCAGCAGTGAAAGGCGGGGGAGCACAGATACGCAGTATTTT. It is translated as CASSERRGSTDTQYF.

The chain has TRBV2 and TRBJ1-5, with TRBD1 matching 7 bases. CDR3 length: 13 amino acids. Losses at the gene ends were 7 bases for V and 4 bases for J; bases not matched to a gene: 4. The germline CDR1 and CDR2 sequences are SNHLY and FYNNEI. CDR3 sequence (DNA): TGTGCCAGCAAAGGACAGGTAAATCAGCCCCAGCATTTT. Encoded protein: CASKGQVNQPQHF.

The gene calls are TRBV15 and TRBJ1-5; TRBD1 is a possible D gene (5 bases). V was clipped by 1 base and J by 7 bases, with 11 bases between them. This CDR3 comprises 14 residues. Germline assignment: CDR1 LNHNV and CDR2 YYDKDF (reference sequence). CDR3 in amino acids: CATSRGGREQPQHF. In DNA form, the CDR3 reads TGTGCCACCAGCAGAGGGGGCAGGGAACAGCCCCAGCATTTT.

This CDR3 is CASGLAAENTEAFF. In DNA, the CDR3 is TGTGCTAGTGGTTTGGCTGCGGAAAACACTGAAGCTTTCTTT. V and J are TRBV12-5 and TRBJ1-1; no reliable D call. The V gene's germline CDR1 is LGHNT and CDR2 FRNRAP. This CDR3 has 14 amino acids. Trimming removed 1 base from V and 2 bases from J, with 8 bases in between.

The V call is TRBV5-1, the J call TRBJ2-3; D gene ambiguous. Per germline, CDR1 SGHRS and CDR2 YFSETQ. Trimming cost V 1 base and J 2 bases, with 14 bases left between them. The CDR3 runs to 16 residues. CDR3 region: CASSLISEWVTDTQYF. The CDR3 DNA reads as TGCGCCAGCAGCTTGATATCGGAGTGGGTCACAGATACGCAGTATTTT.

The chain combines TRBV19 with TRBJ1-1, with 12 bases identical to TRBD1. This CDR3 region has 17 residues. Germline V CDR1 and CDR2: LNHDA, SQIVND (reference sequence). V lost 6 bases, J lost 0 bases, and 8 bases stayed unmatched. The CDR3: CASRAGTGGAMNTEAFF. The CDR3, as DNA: TGTGCCAGTAGGGCCGGGACAGGGGGCGCGATGAACACTGAAGCTTTCTTT.

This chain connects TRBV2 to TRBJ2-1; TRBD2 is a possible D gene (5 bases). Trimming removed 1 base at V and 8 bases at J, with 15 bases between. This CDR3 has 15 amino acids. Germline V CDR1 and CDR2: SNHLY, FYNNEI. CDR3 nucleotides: TGTGCCAGCAGTGAAGGGGCGGGCGGTTGGGATGAGCAGTTCTTC. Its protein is CASSEGAGGWDEQFF.

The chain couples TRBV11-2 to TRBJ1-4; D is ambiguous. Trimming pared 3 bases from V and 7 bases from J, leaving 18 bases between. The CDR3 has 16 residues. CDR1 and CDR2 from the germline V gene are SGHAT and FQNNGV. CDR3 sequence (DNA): TGTGCCAGCAGCTTGAGGCGAGGGCTTCAGAGTGAAAAACTGTTTTTT. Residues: CASSLRRGLQSEKLFF.

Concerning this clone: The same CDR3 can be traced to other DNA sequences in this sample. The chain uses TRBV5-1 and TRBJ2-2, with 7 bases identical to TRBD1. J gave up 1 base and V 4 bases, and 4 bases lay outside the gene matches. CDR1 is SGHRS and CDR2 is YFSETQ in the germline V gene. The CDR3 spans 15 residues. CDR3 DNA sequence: TGCGCCAGCAGCACCCGGACAGGGAACACCGGGGAGCTGTTTTTT. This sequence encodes CASSTRTGNTGELFF. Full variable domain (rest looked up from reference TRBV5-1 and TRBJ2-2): KAGVTQTPRYLIKTRGQQVTLSCSPISGHRSVSWYQQTPGQGLQFLFEYFSETQRNKGNFPGRFSGRQFSNSRSEMNVSTLELGDSALYLCASSTRTGNTGELFFGEGSRLTVL.

This CDR3 reads CASSVSSPGQGNTEAFF. CDR3 in DNA: TGTGCCAGCAGCGTATCATCACCGGGACAGGGGAACACTGAAGCTTTCTTT. V and J are TRBV7-8 and TRBJ1-1, with 9 bases aligning to TRBD1. CDR1 is SGHVS, CDR2 FQNEAQ, per germline. CDR3 length equals 17 residues. Trimming took 5 bases from V and 1 from J; bases not matched to a gene: 11.